The 8 T cell receptor beta chains listed next were all sequenced from one sample in a study of blood T cell repertoires in COVID-19. Some clones are missing from TCRdb's copy, which holds only in-frame ones; the method was immunoSEQ multiplex PCR. The sample records some 670,000 clones, 75% to 90% being singletons. Sequenced sample: peripheral blood. Receptor source: a young woman with acute or convalescent COVID-19.

This sequence joins TRBV6-4 and TRBJ1-3; D ambiguous. Trimming stripped 3 bases from V and 1 base from J, with 13 bases between. The CDR3 contains 16 residues. Per the germline V gene, CDR1 is MRHNA and CDR2 is SNTAGT. In DNA form, the CDR3 reads TGTGCCAGCAGTGATCCCTCGAACGGGTCTGGAAACACCATATATTTT. This encodes CASSDPSNGSGNTIYF.

This chain connects TRBV29-1 to TRBJ2-3; tentative D call: TRBD1 (5 bases). The V end was cut by 1 base, the J end by 7 bases, with 15 bases between. This CDR3 is 14 amino acids long. CDR1 SQVTM and CDR2 ANQGSEA come from the germline V gene. The CDR3 protein is CSVEGYRGRNTQYF. CDR3 bases: TGCAGCGTTGAAGGGTATAGGGGAAGGAATACGCAGTATTTT.

The V gene is TRBV19, the J gene TRBJ2-7; 7 bases align to TRBD1. There are 13 residues in the CDR3. Losses at the gene ends were 5 bases for V and 2 bases for J; bases not matched to a gene: 3. The germline V gene has CDR1 LNHDA and CDR2 SQIVND (reference sequence). The CDR3 sequence is CASSYGTAYEQYF. The DNA of the CDR3 is TGTGCCAGTAGTTACGGGACAGCCTACGAGCAGTACTTC.

The V call is TRBV30, the J call TRBJ1-2; D may be TRBD1 (5 bases). In germline, CDR1 is GTSNPN, CDR2 SVGIG (reference sequence). The CDR3 extends over 12 amino acids. V lost 5 bases, J lost 3 bases, and 10 bases lay in between. CDR3 loop: CAWDREYYGYTF. CDR3 DNA: TGTGCCTGGGACAGAGAATACTATGGCTACACCTTC.

This sequence joins TRBV4-3 and TRBJ2-1; TRBD2 matches 12 bases. J gave up 6 bases and V 4 bases, and 10 bases lay outside the gene matches. The CDR3 extends over 17 amino acids. Germline V gene sequence: CDR1 LGHNA, CDR2 YSLEER. CDR3 sequence reads: CASSLQLAGGVGNEQFF. The CDR3 region has the DNA TGCGCCAGCAGCCTTCAGCTAGCGGGGGGGGTGGGCAATGAGCAGTTCTTC.

The chain uses TRBV2 and TRBJ2-6; no definite D call. The CDR3 extends over 13 amino acids. The V end lost 10 bases, the J end lost 2 bases, and 9 bases lay between the germline ends. Germline V gene sequence: CDR1 SNHLY, CDR2 FYNNEI. The CDR3 region has the DNA TGTGCCACCACTGGGCCTGGGGCCAACGTCCTGACTTTC. Protein sequence: CATTGPGANVLTF.

The chain uses TRBV24-1 and TRBJ2-7; TRBD1 agrees at 7 bases. Germline V CDR1 and CDR2: KGHDR, SFDVKD. This CDR3 is 13 amino acids long. V shed 7 bases and J 4 bases; nucleotides not matched to a gene: 6. As DNA, the CDR3 is TGTGCCACCAGAAGCGCAGGGGGTTACGAGCAGTACTTC. The encoded protein is CATRSAGGYEQYF.

The J gene is TRBJ1-1, the V gene TRBV5-1; D is possibly TRBD1 (5 bases). CDR3 length equals 13 residues. V lost 2 bases to trimming and J lost 3 bases, with 8 bases between them. Germline CDR1 SGHRS, CDR2 YFSETQ. As DNA, the CDR3 is TGCGCCAGCAGCTTCTGGGGCGACACTGAAGCTTTCTTT. Translating it yields CASSFWGDTEAFF.